The entry below gives a single T cell receptor beta chain sequence along with its context. This sample is drawn from a study of blood T cell repertoires in COVID-19. Overall study: Italy, Spain and the United States were the sources of the convalescent and acute COVID-19 samples. PBMCs, B-cell-depleted T cells, or T cells were the source of the cDNA or gDNA that made up the material.

Only in-frame clones appear in the TCRdb table, and some are missing; sequencing was by immunoSEQ multiplex PCR. The table includes some 160,000 clones, around 91% detected once. There are 13 residues in the CDR3. V was cut by 6 bases and J by 7 bases, with 14 bases left in between. In germline, CDR1 is MDHEN, CDR2 SYDVKM. The V call is TRBV28, the J call TRBJ2-3, with a tentative D call TRBD2 (6 bases). This sequence originates from a woman aged 55-69 years with active COVID-19. Sample: peripheral blood. The CDR3 protein is CASRKEGANTQYF. CDR3 coding DNA: TGTGCCAGCAGGAAGGAGGGCGCGAATACGCAGTATTTT. Complete variable domain (other parts from reference TRBV28 and TRBJ2-3): DVKVTQSSRYLVKRTGEKVFLECVQDMDHENMFWYRQDPGLGLRLIYFSYDVKMKEKGDIPEGYSVSREKKERFSLILESASTNQTSMYLCASRKEGANTQYFGPGTRLTVL.